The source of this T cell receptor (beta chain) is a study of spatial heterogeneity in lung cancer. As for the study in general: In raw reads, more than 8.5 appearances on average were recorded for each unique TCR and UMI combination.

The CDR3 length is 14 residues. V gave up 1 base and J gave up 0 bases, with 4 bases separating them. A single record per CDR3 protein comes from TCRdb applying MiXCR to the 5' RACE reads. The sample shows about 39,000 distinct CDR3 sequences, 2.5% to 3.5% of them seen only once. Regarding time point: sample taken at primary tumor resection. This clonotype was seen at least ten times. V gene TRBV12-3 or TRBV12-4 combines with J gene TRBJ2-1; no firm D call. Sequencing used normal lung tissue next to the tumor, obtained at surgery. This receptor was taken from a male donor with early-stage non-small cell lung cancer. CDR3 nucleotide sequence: TGTGCCAGCAGTTTAGGGGGCTCCTACAATGAGCAGTTCTTC. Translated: CASSLGGSYNEQFF.